A selection of T cell receptor beta chains follows, all from one sample in a study of T cell changes during pregnancy in multiple sclerosis. Sequencing was performed with immunoSEQ multiplex PCR; in TCRdb, only in-frame clones are kept and a portion is missing. The data contain 65,000 to 85,000 clones, roughly 93% of them seen just once; the ten biggest clones take up approximately 1.4%. Sequencing was performed on peripheral blood, taken in the third trimester of pregnancy. The receptors shown here come from a female donor with multiple sclerosis, enrolled in a pregnancy study. The CDR3 runs from the conserved cysteine through the conserved F or W. The order of the fields is D gene, clone size, V gene, J gene, CDR3 protein, CDR3 DNA. The D gene is left open where the match is weak. Clone sizes are given selectively: once, few, many, or a class where the clone is expanded.

D: .; size: .; V: TRBV7-2; J: TRBJ2-3; CDR3: CASSLDSSTDTQYF; DNA: TGTGCCAGCAGCTTGGACAGCAGCACAGATACGCAGTATTTT
D: TRBD1; size: .; V: TRBV6-5; J: TRBJ1-4; CDR3: CASSSSDRALFF; DNA: TGTGCCAGCAGTTCCTCAGACAGGGCACTGTTTTTT
D: TRBD2; size: .; V: TRBV7-2; J: TRBJ2-1; CDR3: CASSLASGAGGRYNEQFF; DNA: TGTGCCAGCAGCTTAGCGAGTGGAGCGGGGGGCCGCTACAATGAGCAGTTCTTC
D: .; size: .; V: TRBV6-1; J: TRBJ1-3; CDR3: CASSEWVATGGTIYF; DNA: TGTGCCAGCAGTGAATGGGTGGCCACGGGAGGCACCATATATTTT
D: .; size: .; V: TRBV7-3; J: TRBJ1-1; CDR3: CASSLIPVTEAFF; DNA: TGTGCCAGCAGCTTAATCCCAGTCACTGAAGCTTTCTTT
D: .; size: .; V: TRBV7-2; J: TRBJ1-1; CDR3: CASSPQPLGRGNTEAFF; DNA: TGTGCCAGCAGCCCTCAACCCTTAGGTCGCGGCAACACTGAAGCTTTCTTT
D: .; size: .; V: TRBV19; J: TRBJ2-1; CDR3: CASSYGWGGGSYNEQFF; DNA: TGTGCCAGTAGTTATGGATGGGGCGGGGGCTCTTACAATGAGCAGTTCTTC
D: TRBD1; size: .; V: TRBV5-6; J: TRBJ1-2; CDR3: CASSFQGQNYGYTF; DNA: TGTGCCAGCAGCTTCCAGGGACAGAACTATGGCTACACCTTC
D: TRBD1; size: .; V: TRBV5-1; J: TRBJ1-5; CDR3: CASSLEGASQPQHF; DNA: TGCGCCAGCAGCTTGGAGGGGGCGAGTCAGCCCCAGCATTTT
D: .; size: .; V: TRBV20-1; J: TRBJ2-7; CDR3: CSAPFSYEQYF; DNA: TGCAGTGCTCCTTTCTCCTACGAGCAGTACTTC
D: .; size: .; V: TRBV19; J: TRBJ2-7; CDR3: CASSPYSAREQYF; DNA: TGTGCCAGTAGTCCCTATTCCGCTAGAGAGCAGTACTTC
D: .; size: .; V: TRBV15; J: TRBJ2-5; CDR3: CATSRDGQETQYF; DNA: TGTGCCACCAGCAGAGACGGGCAAGAGACCCAGTACTTC
D: .; size: .; V: TRBV29-1; J: TRBJ1-4; CDR3: CSVEYGGGKLFF; DNA: TGCAGCGTTGAATACGGGGGAGGGAAACTGTTTTTT
D: .; size: .; V: TRBV30; J: TRBJ2-1; CDR3: CAWSVWVPQTGYNEQFF; DNA: TGTGCCTGGAGTGTATGGGTTCCACAGACAGGCTACAATGAGCAGTTCTTC
D: .; size: .; V: TRBV6-7; J: TRBJ1-1; CDR3: CASSYDRNTEAFF; DNA: TGTGCCAGCAGTTACGACAGGAACACTGAAGCTTTCTTT
D: .; size: once; V: TRBV9; J: TRBJ2-1; CDR3: CASSTRQRSEQFF; DNA: TGTGCCAGCAGCACCCGACAGAGAAGCGAGCAGTTCTTC
D: TRBD2; size: .; V: TRBV25-1; J: TRBJ2-5; CDR3: CASSEPGRDTQYF; DNA: TGTGCCAGCAGTGAACCTGGGAGGGACACCCAGTACTTC
D: .; size: .; V: TRBV27; J: TRBJ1-5; CDR3: CASSPYSNQPQHF; DNA: TGTGCCAGCAGTCCCTATAGCAATCAGCCCCAGCATTTT
D: TRBD1; size: .; V: TRBV25-1; J: TRBJ1-2; CDR3: CERTGGWCWGYTF; DNA: TGTGAGAGGACAGGGGGTTGGTGTTGGGGCTACACCTTC
D: .; size: .; V: TRBV28; J: TRBJ1-2; CDR3: CASSSDWEDFNYGYTF; DNA: TGTGCCAGCAGTTCCGACTGGGAGGACTTTAACTATGGCTACACCTTC
D: TRBD1; size: .; V: TRBV5-1; J: TRBJ1-1; CDR3: CASSLTPSRKTGQGVVNTEAFF; DNA: TGCGCCAGCAGCTTAACTCCTTCCCGAAAAACCGGACAGGGGGTGGTGAACACTGAAGCTTTCTTT
D: .; size: .; V: TRBV19; J: TRBJ1-5; CDR3: CASRDRKAQPQHF; DNA: TGTGCCAGTAGAGACAGGAAGGCACAGCCCCAGCATTTT
D: .; size: .; V: TRBV30; J: TRBJ1-1; CDR3: CAWIRDYDAEAFF; DNA: TGTGCCTGGATTCGCGACTACGACGCTGAAGCTTTCTTT
D: .; size: .; V: TRBV29-1; J: TRBJ2-7; CDR3: CSGGDLRGEQYF; DNA: TGCAGCGGGGGGGATCTTAGGGGCGAGCAGTACTTC
D: .; size: .; V: TRBV5-1; J: TRBJ1-5; CDR3: CASSPFGGQPQHF; DNA: TGCGCCAGCAGCCCCTTTGGGGGCCAGCCCCAGCATTTT
D: TRBD1; size: .; V: TRBV28; J: TRBJ1-2; CDR3: CASSLVTGGDGYTF; DNA: TGTGCCAGCAGTTTGGTGACAGGGGGTGATGGCTACACCTTC
D: TRBD1; size: .; V: TRBV4-1; J: TRBJ2-3; CDR3: CASSLIPGQGPSTQYF; DNA: TGCGCCAGCAGCCTTATACCGGGACAGGGGCCATCTACGCAGTATTTT
D: .; size: .; V: TRBV2; J: TRBJ2-1; CDR3: CATLYRLIDYEQFF; DNA: TGTGCCACCCTCTACAGACTAATCGACTATGAGCAGTTCTTC
D: .; size: .; V: TRBV6-5; J: TRBJ2-3; CDR3: CASSYSRQDFTQYF; DNA: TGTGCCAGCAGTTACTCGAGGCAGGACTTTACGCAGTATTTT
D: .; size: .; V: TRBV5-6; J: TRBJ1-1; CDR3: CASSVGTEAFF; DNA: TGTGCCAGCAGCGTGGGGACAGAAGCTTTCTTT
D: TRBD1; size: .; V: TRBV7-9; J: TRBJ1-2; CDR3: CASSLWDRGPDYGYTF; DNA: TGTGCCAGCAGCTTATGGGACAGGGGGCCTGACTATGGCTACACCTTC
D: .; size: .; V: TRBV15; J: TRBJ1-1; CDR3: CATSTQANTEAFF; DNA: TGTGCCACCAGCACACAGGCGAACACTGAAGCTTTCTTT
D: .; size: .; V: TRBV6-4; J: TRBJ2-5; CDR3: CASSDSNDGGIHQETQYF; DNA: TGTGCCAGCAGTGACTCGAACGATGGCGGAATTCACCAAGAGACCCAGTACTTC
D: .; size: .; V: TRBV27; J: TRBJ1-2; CDR3: CASSLTGRVYGYTF; DNA: TGTGCCAGCAGCTTGACAGGCCGGGTTTATGGCTACACCTTC
D: .; size: few; V: TRBV6-6; J: TRBJ1-6; CDR3: CASNPPGDNSPLHF; DNA: TGTGCCAGCAACCCCCCGGGGGACAATTCACCCCTCCACTTT
D: TRBD2; size: .; V: TRBV7-8; J: TRBJ2-7; CDR3: CASSLGSSGVIYEQYF; DNA: TGTGCCAGCAGCTTAGGTTCTAGCGGGGTGATCTACGAGCAGTACTTC
D: .; size: .; V: TRBV2; J: TRBJ2-7; CDR3: CASSDGDYEQYF; DNA: TGTGCCAGCAGCGACGGAGATTACGAGCAGTACTTC
D: .; size: few; V: TRBV2; J: TRBJ1-6; CDR3: CASSVTASSPLHF; DNA: TGTGCCAGCAGTGTGACAGCCTCTTCACCCCTCCACTTT
D: TRBD1; size: once; V: TRBV11-2; J: TRBJ1-1; CDR3: CASSLNRGGTEAFF; DNA: TGTGCCAGCAGCTTGAACAGGGGAGGCACTGAAGCTTTCTTT
D: TRBD1; size: .; V: TRBV5-4; J: TRBJ1-4; CDR3: CASSRDRGYATNEKLFF; DNA: TGTGCCAGCAGCCGGGACAGGGGTTATGCGACTAATGAAAAACTGTTTTTT
D: .; size: .; V: TRBV4-3; J: TRBJ2-7; CDR3: CASSQVGGRSYEQYF; DNA: TGCGCCAGCAGCCAAGTCGGGGGGCGGTCCTACGAGCAGTACTTC
D: .; size: .; V: TRBV28; J: TRBJ2-7; CDR3: CASLDSLYEQYF; DNA: TGTGCCAGCTTGGACAGCCTCTACGAGCAGTACTTC
D: TRBD2; size: .; V: TRBV6-1; J: TRBJ2-3; CDR3: CASSPPSGGFDTQYF; DNA: TGTGCCAGCAGTCCGCCTAGCGGGGGGTTCGATACGCAGTATTTT
D: .; size: .; V: TRBV9; J: TRBJ2-3; CDR3: CASSDVGTGGPDTQYF; DNA: TGTGCCAGCAGCGATGTAGGAACGGGGGGCCCAGATACGCAGTATTTT
D: .; size: .; V: TRBV21-1; J: TRBJ1-3; CDR3: CATPRTSVSGNTIYF; DNA: TGTGCCACCCCCAGGACTTCCGTTTCTGGAAACACCATATATTTT